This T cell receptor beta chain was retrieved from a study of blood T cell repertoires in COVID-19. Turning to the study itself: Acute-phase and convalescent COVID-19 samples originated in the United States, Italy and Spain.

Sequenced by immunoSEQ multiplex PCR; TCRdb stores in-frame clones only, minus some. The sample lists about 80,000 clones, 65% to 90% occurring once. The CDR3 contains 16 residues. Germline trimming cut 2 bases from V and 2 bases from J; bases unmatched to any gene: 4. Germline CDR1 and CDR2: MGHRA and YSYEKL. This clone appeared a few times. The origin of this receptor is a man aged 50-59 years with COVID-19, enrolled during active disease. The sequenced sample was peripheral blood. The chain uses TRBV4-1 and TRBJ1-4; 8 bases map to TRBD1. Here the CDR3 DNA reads TGCGCCAGCAGCCAACCTAACAGGGGGACTAATGAAAAACTGTTTTTT. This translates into CASSQPNRGTNEKLFF.